The 19 T cell receptor beta chains listed next were all sequenced from one sample in a study of neurological immune-mediated disorders. MiXCR, applied by TCRdb to the 5' RACE reads, yields one record per CDR3 protein. Found here are 45,000 to 55,000 distinct CDR3 sequences, about 3% of them singletons; the top ten hold 5.9%. The sample consisted of PBMCs. The receptors were gathered from a man in his forties or fifties with multiple sclerosis.

The chain employs TRBV11-2 and TRBJ1-6; D uncertain. CDR3 length: 11 residues. CDR1 SGHAT and CDR2 FQNNGV come from the germline V gene. V was clipped by 6 bases and J by 10 bases, with 7 bases between them. CDR3 in DNA: TGTGCCAGCAGATTAAAGTCACCCCTCCACTTT. Its protein product is CASRLKSPLHF.

There are many counts of this clonotype. The chain employs TRBV6-5 and TRBJ2-7; 9 nucleotides align to TRBD1. The ends lost 6 bases at V and 4 bases at J; junction bases unmatched: 13. Germline V gene lookup returns CDR1 MNHEY and CDR2 SVGAGI. This CDR3 contains 16 residues. CDR3 sequence reads: CASRKQVGTGKYEQYF. CDR3 DNA sequence: TGTGCCAGCAGAAAACAGGTTGGGACAGGGAAATACGAGCAGTACTTC.

This clonotype was seen ten or more times. The V call is TRBV6-5, the J call TRBJ2-2; possible D gene TRBD1, 5 bases. The CDR3 sequence is 14 residues long. V lost 6 bases and J lost 1, with 9 bases in between. CDR1 MNHEY and CDR2 SVGAGI come from the germline V gene. The CDR3 spells CASSHGQNTGELFF. DNA of the CDR3: TGTGCCAGCAGCCATGGACAGAACACCGGGGAGCTGTTTTTT.

This clonotype was counted at least ten times. The rearrangement uses TRBV5-1 and TRBJ2-6; tentatively, D is TRBD1 or TRBD2 (5 bases each). Trimming pared 9 bases from V and 4 bases from J, leaving 14 bases between. The V gene's germline CDR1 is SGHRS and CDR2 YFSETQ. CDR3 length equals 14 residues. The CDR3 loop reads CATGSGPGANVLTF. CDR3 bases: TGCGCCACAGGGTCGGGGCCCGGGGCCAACGTCCTGACTTTC.

This clonotype has a handful of counts. This could be a read error, since a much larger clone is one nucleotide away. The chain links TRBV6-5 to TRBJ1-2; D not resolved. Deletions cut 9 bases from V and 7 bases from J, with 15 bases between. The CDR3 contains 12 residues. Germline CDR1 and CDR2: MNHEY and SVGAGI. In DNA, the CDR3 is TGTGCCAGTCACCATAAGACTAGTGGCTACACCTTC. As protein: CASHHKTSGYTF.

This clonotype showed up just a few times. A junction boundary mismatches the germline segment, possibly from a read error. The chain employs TRBV11-3 and TRBJ1-6; 10 nucleotides agree with TRBD1. This CDR3 region has 16 residues. Germline assignment: CDR1 SGHNT and CDR2 YENEEA. The CDR3 nucleotides are TGTGCCAGCAGCGGGATCGGACAGGGGGATAATTCACCCCTCAACTTT. Translation gives CASSGIGQGDNSPLNF.

This clonotype showed up many times. The gene calls are TRBV3-1 and TRBJ2-7; maybe TRBD2 (5 bases). Germline CDR1 is LGHDT and CDR2 is YNNKEL (reference sequence). The CDR3 consists of 14 residues. Trimming cost V 1 base and J 1 base, with 8 bases left between them. The CDR3 nucleotides read TGTGCCAGCAGCCAAGCGAGCGGATCCTACGAGCAGTACTTC. Protein product: CASSQASGSYEQYF.

Ten or more counts support this clonotype. CDR3 DNA sequence: TGCGCCAGCAGCCGGGGGAGGGGGGGTGGTAATTCACCCCTCCACTTT. This encodes CASSRGRGGGNSPLHF. The chain is built from TRBV4-1 and TRBJ1-6; possible D gene TRBD1, 6 bases. The CDR3 extends over 16 amino acids. The germline V and J ends were trimmed by 4 bases and 6 bases, with 16 bases remaining between them. The V gene's germline CDR1 is MGHRA and CDR2 YSYEKL.

Many counts were recorded for this clonotype. This sequence joins TRBV6-8 and TRBJ1-1; D is undetermined. Trimming shortened V by 6 bases and J by 1 base, and 21 bases separated the two germline ends. The V gene's germline CDR1 is MNHGY and CDR2 SAAAGT. This CDR3 region has 17 residues. The CDR3 DNA is TGTGCCAGCAGAAGGACCACGACTCAAGGGCCGAACACTGAAGCTTTCTTT. This sequence encodes CASRRTTTQGPNTEAFF.

The sample holds many counts of this clonotype. The chain carries TRBV7-3 and TRBJ2-1, with 11 bases that match TRBD2. Germline V gives CDR1 SGHTA, CDR2 FQGTGA. The CDR3 extends over 16 amino acids. J lost 5 bases, V lost 4 bases, and 7 bases had no gene match. DNA for the CDR3: TGTGCCAGCAGCTCCGGACTAGCGGGCCTCAACAATGAGCAGTTCTTC. It yields the protein CASSSGLAGLNNEQFF. Variable domain in full (rest from reference TRBV7-3 and TRBJ2-1): GAGVSQTPSNKVTEKGKYVELRCDPISGHTALYWYRQSLGQGPEFLIYFQGTGAADDSGLPNDRFFAVRPEGSVSTLKIQRTERGDSAVYLCASSSGLAGLNNEQFFGPGTRLTVL.

This chain links TRBV10-1 with TRBJ2-5; TRBD2 agrees at 9 bases. This CDR3 is built from 15 residues. Per germline, CDR1 WNHNN and CDR2 SYGVQD (reference sequence). V gave up 3 bases and J gave up 2 bases; unmatched junction bases: 4. CDR3 region: CASSEGSGGQETQYF. For the CDR3, the DNA is TGCGCCAGCAGTGAAGGTAGCGGGGGACAAGAGACCCAGTACTTC.

This clonotype was recorded many times. This rearrangement joins TRBV20-1 to TRBJ2-5; 8 bases match TRBD2. The CDR3 sequence is 16 residues long. The V and J ends lost 3 bases and 2 bases, in that order; junction bases with no gene match: 11. Per the germline V gene, CDR1 is DFQATT and CDR2 is SNEGSKA (reference sequence). The DNA of the CDR3 is TGCAGTGCTAGGGATCAGTTGCGGGGGGCACAAGAGACCCAGTACTTC. Its translation is CSARDQLRGAQETQYF.

This clonotype was seen repeatedly, ten times or more. The chain couples TRBV20-1 to TRBJ2-5; 11 nucleotides align to TRBD1. Germline V gene sequence: CDR1 DFQATT, CDR2 SNEGSKA (reference sequence). V dropped 4 bases and J dropped 1; count of bases not matched to a gene: 2. CDR3 size: 14 residues. The CDR3 nucleotides read TGCAGTGCTATGGACAGGGGGCTCCAAGAGACCCAGTACTTC. Protein: CSAMDRGLQETQYF.

There are a few counts of this clonotype. The CDR3 ends on some other residue instead of the conserved phenylalanine or tryptophan, so this is likely a read error. V usage is TRBV25-1 and J usage is TRBJ1-2; no clear D. The CDR3 is 12 residues long. Trimming pared 4 bases from V and 7 bases from J, leaving 10 bases between. Germline CDR1 reads MGHDK; CDR2 reads SYGVNS. The CDR3 spells CASSGLASGYTY. The CDR3 nucleotides are TGTGCCAGCAGTGGACTAGCTAGTGGCTACACCTAC.

The sample holds many counts of this clonotype. The rearrangement uses TRBV18 and TRBJ2-5; tentatively, D is TRBD1 or TRBD2 (5 bases each). Trimming took 6 bases from V and 1 from J, leaving 12 bases between them. The CDR3 loop spans 14 amino acids. Germline-derived CDR1 and CDR2 are KGHSH and LQKENI. The CDR3 spells CASSPPGTQETQYF. The CDR3, as DNA: TGTGCCAGCTCCCCGCCAGGGACCCAAGAGACCCAGTACTTC.

This clonotype appeared many times. The chain couples TRBV6-1 to TRBJ2-5; D perhaps matches TRBD1 (5 bases). V gave up 3 bases and J gave up 4 bases, with 15 bases separating them. The CDR3 is 15 amino acids. CDR1 MNHNS and CDR2 SASEGT come from the germline V gene. CDR3 sequence: CASSEETRDVETQYF. CDR3 in DNA: TGTGCCAGCAGTGAGGAGACCAGGGATGTAGAGACCCAGTACTTC.

About this clonotype itself: Germline and junction disagree at one end, which may indicate a read error. The chain uses TRBV20-1 and TRBJ1-6, with a tentative D call TRBD1 (5 bases). The CDR3 has 16 residues. CDR1 and CDR2 (germline): DFQATT, SNEGSKA (reference sequence). CDR3 in amino acids: CSARDYRGGVNSPLNF. CDR3 bases: TGCAGTGCTAGAGATTATAGGGGCGGGGTGAATTCACCCCTCAACTTT.

This clonotype has ten or more counts. This chain joins TRBV20-1 and TRBJ2-5; 11 nucleotides align to TRBD2. The V and J ends lost 1 base and 5 bases, in that order; junction bases with no gene match: 6. This CDR3 is built from 15 residues. In germline, CDR1 is DFQATT, CDR2 SNEGSKA (reference sequence). The CDR3 here is CSARVGSGGAETQYF. The DNA of the CDR3 is TGCAGTGCTAGAGTGGGTAGCGGGGGGGCTGAGACCCAGTACTTC.

This clonotype has a count of ten or more. The V and J genes are TRBV20-1 and TRBJ2-3; 11 nucleotides align to TRBD2. Germline V gene data show CDR1 as DFQATT and CDR2 as SNEGSKA (reference sequence). CDR3 length: 16 amino acids. V was pared by 1 base and J by 4 bases, with 7 bases of the junction left unmatched. The CDR3 nucleotides read TGCAGTGCTAGAGCCGCTAGCGGGGGGAACGCAGATACGCAGTATTTT. Its protein is CSARAASGGNADTQYF.